The present T cell receptor (beta chain) was sequenced within a study of CD8 T cells in ankylosing spondylitis. The V gene's germline CDR1 is SGHRS and CDR2 YFSETQ. The CDR3 runs 16 residues. Trimming stripped 4 bases from V and 4 bases from J, with 15 bases between. Quantitative 5'-RACE with molecular barcodes was used to make the TCR beta libraries. One entry per CDR3 protein results from TCRdb running MiXCR on the 5' RACE reads. The sample lists fewer than 550,000 distinct CDR3 sequences; roughly 5% were seen once. Study observations and caveats: Disease-linked clones, CD8+, were relatively rare in peripheral blood. It was reported that disease-linked clones were significantly enriched in matched ankylosing spondylitis synovial fluid. It appeared that ankylosing spondylitis blood was characterized by a TCR beta motif of about eight highly homologous variants.

The table lists this clonotype with a few counts. Its antigen is not known. The sample was blood, either unsorted or a sorted T cell fraction (not recorded which). The chain employs TRBV5-1 and TRBJ2-6, with a weak D call TRBD2 (6 bases). The source of this sequence is a male donor with ankylosing spondylitis. CDR3 nucleotide sequence: TGCGCCAGCAGCCCCCGGGACTCCACAGGGGCCAACGTCCTGACTTTC. Translation: CASSPRDSTGANVLTF.